This paragraph reports one T cell receptor beta chain. The sample originates from a study of blood T cell repertoires in COVID-19. At the level of the study: Nucleic acid was either cDNA or gDNA, and it came from T cells, B-cell-depleted T cells, or PBMCs.

The germline V gene has CDR1 LNHDA and CDR2 SQIVND (reference sequence). The V segment lost 6 bases and the J segment 4 bases; nucleotides outside the gene matches: 9. CDR3 length equals 17 residues. Authors' data handling: It was from reference gene primer amplification that nucleated cell counts were estimated. The method was immunoSEQ multiplex PCR; TCRdb's version includes in-frame clones alone and lacks a portion of them. V and J calls and clone size are as listed in that table; D and trimming were resolved from the DNA. Seen here are approximately 100,000 clones, almost 95% observed once, and the top ten hold around 6%.

Sample: peripheral blood. The TCR comes from a man between 50 and 59 years old with active COVID-19. The V call is TRBV19, the J call TRBJ2-1; 13 nucleotides align to TRBD2. The CDR3 loop reads CASSAGTSGDPYNEQFF. The DNA of the CDR3 is TGTGCCAGTAGCGCCGGGACTAGCGGGGACCCTTACAATGAGCAGTTCTTC.